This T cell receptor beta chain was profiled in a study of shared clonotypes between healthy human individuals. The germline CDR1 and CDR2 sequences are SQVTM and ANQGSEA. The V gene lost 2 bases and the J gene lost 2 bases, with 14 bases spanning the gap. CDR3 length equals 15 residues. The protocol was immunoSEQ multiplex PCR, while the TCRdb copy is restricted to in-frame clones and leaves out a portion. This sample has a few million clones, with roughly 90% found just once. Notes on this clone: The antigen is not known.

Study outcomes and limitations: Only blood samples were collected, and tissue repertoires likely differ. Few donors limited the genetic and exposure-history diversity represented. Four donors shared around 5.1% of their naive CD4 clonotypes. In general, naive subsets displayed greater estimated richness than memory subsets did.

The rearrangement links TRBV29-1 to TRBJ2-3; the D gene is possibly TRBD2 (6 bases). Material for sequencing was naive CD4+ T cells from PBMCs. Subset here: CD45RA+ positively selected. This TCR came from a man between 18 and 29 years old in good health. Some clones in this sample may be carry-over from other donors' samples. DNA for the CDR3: TGCAGCGTTGAAACCTGGGACTCTTACACAGATACGCAGTATTTT. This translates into CSVETWDSYTDTQYF.